A single sample is the source of the 21 T cell receptor beta chains below, sequenced in a study of blood T cell repertoires in COVID-19. Here immunoSEQ multiplex PCR was the method, and the copy in TCRdb shows in-frame clones only, minus some. The table includes about 280,000 clones, roughly 89% detected once. Sequencing input: peripheral blood. The receptors were gathered from a man in his forties or fifties with acute or convalescent COVID-19.

J is TRBJ2-1 and V is TRBV11-3; TRBD2 matches at 16 bases. V shed 5 bases, J shed 5 bases, and the junction held 6 bases outside the gene matches. CDR1 and CDR2 from the germline V gene are SGHNT and YENEEA. This CDR3 spans 17 amino acids. CDR3 loop: CASSPGTSGGVNNEQFF. DNA of the CDR3: TGTGCCAGCAGCCCCGGGACTAGCGGGGGGGTAAACAATGAGCAGTTCTTC.

The chain joins TRBV7-9 to TRBJ1-5, with TRBD1 matching 7 bases. The germline gives CDR1 SEHNR, CDR2 FQNEAQ (reference sequence). Trimming at V came to 0 bases and at J to 5 bases, leaving 4 bases not matched to a gene. This CDR3 region has 15 residues. The chain's CDR3 is CASSLAGGRDQPQHF. The CDR3 DNA follows: TGTGCCAGCAGCTTAGCAGGGGGCCGGGATCAGCCCCAGCATTTT.

This chain links TRBV5-1 with TRBJ1-5; TRBD1 is a possible D gene (6 bases). V lost 0 bases, J lost 5 bases, and 12 bases lay in between. The CDR3 loop spans 15 amino acids. Germline values: CDR1 SGHRS, CDR2 YFSETQ. The CDR3 loop is CASSLGGGADQPQHF. The CDR3 DNA follows: TGCGCCAGCAGCTTGGGGGGGGGCGCGGATCAGCCCCAGCATTTT.

CDR3 loop: CASSLEHRAVTTEAFF. The DNA for the CDR3 is TGCGCCAGCAGCTTGGAGCACAGGGCGGTCACCACTGAAGCTTTCTTT. The rearrangement joins TRBV5-1 to TRBJ1-1; D might be TRBD1 (6 bases). The germline gives CDR1 SGHRS, CDR2 YFSETQ. Between the trimmed V and J ends, which lost 0 bases and 4 bases, there was a span of 16 bases. The CDR3 is 16 amino acids.

V and J are TRBV6-5 and TRBJ1-3, with TRBD1 matching 10 bases. This CDR3 has 15 amino acids. J lost 3 bases, V lost 8 bases, and 7 bases had no gene match. Germline lookup yields CDR1 MNHEY and CDR2 SVGAGI. The CDR3 bases are TGTGCCAGCCGGGACAGGGGTCGAAATGGAAACACCATATATTTT. It is translated as CASRDRGRNGNTIYF.

The CDR3 sequence is CASSVGPGDGYTF. CDR3 DNA: TGTGCCAGCAGCGTAGGCCCCGGGGATGGCTACACCTTC. The J gene is TRBJ1-2, the V gene TRBV9; D is unresolved. The CDR3 spans 13 residues. Germline V gene sequence: CDR1 SGDLS, CDR2 YYNGEE. Deletions cut 0 bases from V and 6 bases from J, with 9 bases between. Supplemented by reference TRBV9 and TRBJ1-2, the full variable domain reads DSGVTQTPKHLITATGQRVTLRCSPRSGDLSVYWYQQSLDQGLQFLIQYYNGEERAKGNILERFSAQQFPDLHSELNLSSLELGDSALYFCASSVGPGDGYTFGSGTRLTVV.

The chain carries TRBV2 and TRBJ1-4; no clear D gene. V shed 1 base and J shed 0 bases, with 9 bases lying between them. CDR1 and CDR2 (germline): SNHLY, FYNNEI. The CDR3 loop spans 16 amino acids. The CDR3 here is CASSEVAAATNEKLFF. CDR3 in DNA: TGTGCCAGCAGTGAAGTGGCCGCCGCAACTAATGAAAAACTGTTTTTT.

In its sample, this clone was seen many times. The chain couples TRBV5-1 to TRBJ2-1; TRBD1 aligns across 9 bases. The V gene end was trimmed by 3 bases and the J gene end by 6 bases; junction bases not matched to a gene: 10. The CDR3 length is 16 residues. Germline assignment: CDR1 SGHRS and CDR2 YFSETQ. CDR3 sequence reads: CASSSGTGTIVNEQFF. CDR3 in DNA: TGCGCCAGCAGCTCCGGGACAGGGACGATTGTCAATGAGCAGTTCTTC.

The chain is built from TRBV3-1 (or the pseudogene TRBV3-2) and TRBJ2-5, with 8 bases identical to TRBD2. Germline trimming cut 6 bases from V and 5 bases from J; bases unmatched to any gene: 2. The V gene's germline CDR1 is LGHDT and CDR2 YNNKEL (reference sequence). This CDR3 contains 12 residues. The CDR3, as DNA: TGTGCCAGCAGTCGACTAGCGGAGACCCAGTACTTC. Translated, it gives CASSRLAETQYF.

CDR3 protein: CSANLGGSSTASGYTF. For the CDR3, the DNA is TGCAGCGCTAACCTCGGGGGATCGTCAACGGCTAGCGGCTACACCTTC. The chain is built from TRBV29-1 and TRBJ1-2, with D maybe TRBD1 (5 bases). V lost 7 bases to trimming and J lost 8 bases, with 29 bases between them. Germline V gene data show CDR1 as SQVTM and CDR2 as ANQGSEA. This CDR3 comprises 16 residues.

The genes are TRBV3-1 (or the pseudogene TRBV3-2) and TRBJ2-7; weak D call: TRBD1 (5 bases). V lost 0 bases and J lost 7, with 16 bases in between. Germline CDR1 and CDR2: LGHDT and YNNKEL (reference sequence). The CDR3 has 15 residues. CDR3 region: CASSQDSQGWLEQYF. The DNA of the CDR3 is TGTGCCAGCAGCCAAGATTCCCAGGGCTGGCTTGAGCAGTACTTC.

The chain recombines TRBV3-1 (or the pseudogene TRBV3-2) with TRBJ1-1; D may be TRBD1 (6 bases). Per germline, CDR1 LGHDT and CDR2 YNNKEL (reference sequence). The CDR3 consists of 13 residues. V lost 4 bases to trimming and J lost 11 bases, with 17 bases between them. CDR3 DNA sequence: TGTGCCAGCAGCCCCGCATTACAGGGTTGGGCTTTCTTT. Protein product: CASSPALQGWAFF.

The chain recombines TRBV18 with TRBJ1-3; perhaps TRBD1 as D (5 bases). In germline, CDR1 is KGHSH, CDR2 LQKENI. This CDR3 contains 14 residues. V was cut by 3 bases and J by 1 base, with 7 bases left in between. CDR3 loop: CASSPPGSGNTIYF. In DNA form, the CDR3 reads TGTGCCAGCTCACCCCCAGGGTCTGGAAACACCATATATTTT.

V gene TRBV6-5 combines with J gene TRBJ1-1; 7 bases fit TRBD1. The germline CDR1 and CDR2 sequences are MNHEY and SVGAGI. The CDR3 runs to 15 residues. The junction had 5 bases not matched to a gene; V was cut back by 4 bases and J by 0 bases. The CDR3: CASSFTDRVNTEAFF. CDR3 nucleotide sequence: TGTGCCAGCAGTTTTACCGACAGGGTGAACACTGAAGCTTTCTTT.

In its sample, this clone was seen once. The V gene is TRBV5-1, the J gene TRBJ1-2; 10 bases agree with TRBD1. Germline CDR1 reads SGHRS; CDR2 reads YFSETQ. V shed 4 bases, J shed 7 bases, and the junction held 7 bases outside the gene matches. The CDR3 is 14 amino acids. The CDR3 DNA is TGCGCCAGCAGCATACCGGGACAGGGGACTGGCTACACCTTC. It translates to CASSIPGQGTGYTF.

The rearrangement joins TRBV2 to TRBJ1-2, with a weak D call TRBD1 (6 bases). The CDR3 sequence is 15 residues long. The germline V gene encodes CDR1 SNHLY and CDR2 FYNNEI. The V gene lost 5 bases and the J gene lost 3 bases, with 16 bases spanning the gap. CDR3: CASSPGGALDYGYTF. The CDR3 DNA reads as TGTGCCAGCAGTCCGGGGGGGGCACTCGACTATGGCTACACCTTC.

The chain is built from TRBV3-1 (or the pseudogene TRBV3-2) and TRBJ1-1, with unresolved D. CDR3 size: 14 residues. Trimming shortened V by 4 bases and J by 3 bases, and 12 bases separated the two germline ends. Looked up from germline, CDR1 is LGHDT and CDR2 is YNNKEL (reference sequence). DNA for the CDR3: TGTGCCAGCAGCCCAAGAAACCAGGACACTGAAGCTTTCTTT. Translation gives CASSPRNQDTEAFF.

J is TRBJ1-2 and V is TRBV27; 12 nucleotides line up with TRBD1. The CDR3 has 16 residues. Per the germline V gene, CDR1 is MNHEY and CDR2 is SMNVEV (reference sequence). The V segment lost 7 bases and the J segment 7 bases; nucleotides outside the gene matches: 13. The CDR3, as DNA: TGTGCCAGCACCTTAATCGGGACAGGGGGCGCAGGTGGCTACACCTTC. The encoded protein is CASTLIGTGGAGGYTF.

The genes are TRBV2 and TRBJ1-6; 7 nucleotides align to TRBD1. Germline-derived CDR1 and CDR2 are SNHLY and FYNNEI. There are 14 residues in the CDR3. Trimming at V came to 4 bases and at J to 9 bases, leaving 6 bases not matched to a gene. The CDR3 DNA sequence: TGTGCCAGCAGTGGTAACAGGGGTGCTTCACCCCTCCACTTT. It specifies CASSGNRGASPLHF.

The CDR3, as DNA: TGTGCCAGCAGCCCGGACAGGGGACGGAACACTGAAGCTTTCTTT. As protein: CASSPDRGRNTEAFF. The gene calls are TRBV5-4 and TRBJ1-1; 9 bases line up with TRBD1. The junction had 5 bases not matched to a gene; V was cut back by 4 bases and J by 1 base. The CDR3 is 15 amino acids. Germline CDR1 and CDR2: SGHNT and YYREEE (reference sequence).

The chain employs TRBV12-3 or TRBV12-4 and TRBJ2-1, with 8 nucleotides matching TRBD1. The CDR3 runs to 13 residues. J lost 7 bases, V lost 3 bases, and 2 bases had no gene match. For the CDR3, the DNA is TGTGCCAGCAGTTTCACAGGGGGAAATGAGCAGTTCTTC. It specifies CASSFTGGNEQFF.